Below, one T cell receptor (beta chain) is given with its context. Germline CDR1 SGHRS, CDR2 YFSETQ. V dropped 5 bases and J dropped 3; count of bases not matched to a gene: 2. The CDR3 contains 13 residues. This sample was taken from a study of blood T cell repertoires in COVID-19. Across the whole study: Some COVID-19 samples were acute and others convalescent; all came from the United States, Italy and Spain. PBMCs, B-cell-depleted T cells, or T cells provided the cDNA or gDNA that made up the material.

Enrolled during active infection, Seattle patients were then followed longitudinally. Study processing details: Nucleated cell number was recorded as an estimate derived from reference gene primer amplification. Produced via immunoSEQ multiplex PCR; TCRdb's table is partial and in-frame only. From that table come the V and J calls and clone size; the DNA was used to work out D and trimming. The sample includes around 220,000 clones, approximately 78% seen only once; the top ten take less than 9.5%. The sequence was obtained from a woman older than 75 with COVID-19, enrolled during active disease. The source material was peripheral blood. V is TRBV5-1 and J is TRBJ1-2; 9 bases are shared with TRBD1. CDR3 region: CASRWTGDYGYTF. The CDR3 nucleotides are TGCGCCAGCAGGTGGACAGGGGACTATGGCTACACCTTC.